Each of the 23 T cell receptor beta chains below was sequenced from the same sample in a study of cytotoxic CD8 clonotypes in ibrutinib-treated CLL. Libraries were prepared by immunoSEQ multiplex PCR; TCRdb keeps only in-frame clonotypes and omits some of them. The sample lists 29,000 or so clones, roughly 76% occurring once. The specimen comprised PBMCs, sampled after 36 months of ibrutinib treatment. The receptors were gathered from a human donor with chronic lymphocytic leukemia.

This clone was detected once. The chain recombines TRBV5-6 with TRBJ2-1; D gene ambiguous. The CDR3 is made up of 14 amino acids. V was clipped by 6 bases and J by 0 bases, with 10 bases between them. The germline gives CDR1 SGHDT, CDR2 YYEEEE. CDR3 amino acids: CASTPGVSYNEQFF. The DNA of the CDR3 is TGTGCCAGCACCCCTGGAGTCTCCTACAATGAGCAGTTCTTC.

V gene TRBV5-1 combines with J gene TRBJ1-3, with D perhaps matching TRBD1 (5 bases). From germline, CDR1 is SGHRS and CDR2 YFSETQ. V was shortened by 0 bases and J by 4 bases, with 8 bases between the two germline ends. The length of the CDR3 is 14 residues. Written as DNA, the CDR3 is TGCGCCAGCAGCTTGGAGGGGCCCGGAAACACCATATATTTT. It translates to CASSLEGPGNTIYF.

J is TRBJ2-7 and V is TRBV5-4, with 8 bases that match TRBD2. The CDR3 covers 15 residues. Trimming took 0 bases from V and 5 from J; bases not matched to a gene: 7. Germline-derived CDR1 and CDR2 are SGHNT and YYREEE (reference sequence). CDR3 in DNA: TGTGCCAGCAGCTTGGTGCGGGCGGGGGGCGACGAGCAGTACTTC. Amino acid sequence: CASSLVRAGGDEQYF.

The V and J genes are TRBV5-6 and TRBJ1-4, with 9 bases identical to TRBD1. Trimming removed 5 bases from V and 7 bases from J; junction bases left unmatched: 12. The CDR3 is made up of 16 amino acids. The germline V gene encodes CDR1 SGHDT and CDR2 YYEEEE. CDR3 protein: CASSTGQGTVSEKLFF. In DNA, the CDR3 is TGTGCCAGCAGTACGGGACAGGGAACGGTTAGTGAAAAACTGTTTTTT.

This clone was observed once. This chain connects TRBV29-1 to TRBJ1-2; D might be TRBD1 (6 bases). The CDR3 has 15 residues. Germline values: CDR1 SQVTM, CDR2 ANQGSEA. With 5 bases removed from V and 1 base from J, the gap between germline ends came to 17 bases. The CDR3 sequence: CSVSPQGPYNYGYTF. CDR3 nucleotide sequence: TGCAGCGTTTCTCCACAGGGACCTTATAACTATGGCTACACCTTC.

This clone appeared a few times. This chain joins TRBV15 and TRBJ2-7, with a possible D match to TRBD1 (7 bases). The germline V gene has CDR1 LNHNV and CDR2 YYDKDF (reference sequence). The CDR3 spans 16 residues. The V gene lost 5 bases and the J gene lost 0 bases, with 17 bases spanning the gap. The CDR3 here is CATSGGWGDSSYEQYF. The CDR3 DNA sequence: TGTGCCACCAGCGGGGGATGGGGGGACAGCTCCTACGAGCAGTACTTC. Looking up the rest from reference TRBV15 and TRBJ2-7 gives the full variable domain: DAMVIQNPRYQVTQFGKPVTLSCSQTLNHNVMYWYQQKSSQAPKLLFHYYDKDFNNEADTPDNFQSRRPNTSFCFLDIRSPGLGDTAMYLCATSGGWGDSSYEQYFGPGTRLTVT.

This clone was recorded once. This chain uses TRBV14 with TRBJ1-2; D is ambiguous. The CDR3 runs to 13 residues. Between the trimmed V and J ends, which lost 2 bases and 0 bases, there was a span of 4 bases. The V gene's germline CDR1 is SGHDN and CDR2 FVKESK. The CDR3 region has the DNA TGTGCCAGCAGCCAACTACCTAACTATGGCTACACCTTC. Protein product: CASSQLPNYGYTF.

The genes are TRBV11-2 and TRBJ1-1, with D possibly matching TRBD1 (5 bases). The CDR3 is 14 amino acids. CDR1 SGHAT and CDR2 FQNNGV come from the germline V gene. V lost 5 bases to trimming and J lost 5 bases, with 15 bases between them. CDR3 region: CASSPQAGRTEAFF. In DNA form, the CDR3 reads TGTGCCAGCAGCCCCCAGGCAGGGAGGACTGAAGCTTTCTTT.

There are a few counts of this clone. V usage is TRBV5-6 and J usage is TRBJ1-2, with D maybe TRBD1 (5 bases). This CDR3 has 14 amino acids. Germline lookup yields CDR1 SGHDT and CDR2 YYEEEE. V was pared by 4 bases and J by 14 bases, with 24 bases between. In DNA form, the CDR3 reads TGTGCCAGCAGCCCTCCTGGGGCCCGCCGCCGTCGGACCTTC. Protein product: CASSPPGARRRRTF.

Here the CDR3 DNA reads TGTGCCAGTAGGCCCAGCCGGCGGCCGGAGAGGGAGACCCAGTACTTC. Residues: CASRPSRRPERETQYF. The chain has TRBV19 and TRBJ2-5; D is uncertain. V gave up 6 bases and J gave up 5 bases, with 22 bases separating them. Germline loops: CDR1 LNHDA, CDR2 SQIVND (reference sequence). The CDR3 is made up of 16 amino acids.

The DNA for the CDR3 is TGTGCCAGCAGCCATGACAGGCATAATTCACCCCTCCACTTT. Protein: CASSHDRHNSPLHF. This sequence joins TRBV14 and TRBJ1-6; weak D call: TRBD1 (6 bases). This CDR3 spans 14 amino acids. Deletions cut 3 bases from V and 5 bases from J, with 8 bases between. Germline V gives CDR1 SGHDN, CDR2 FVKESK.

The chain uses TRBV5-1 and TRBJ2-3; 8 bases line up with TRBD2. Per the germline V gene, CDR1 is SGHRS and CDR2 is YFSETQ. The CDR3 has 15 amino acids. V shed 2 bases, J shed 1 base, and the junction held 3 bases outside the gene matches. The CDR3 reads CASSFEAGGTDTQYF. For the CDR3, the DNA is TGCGCCAGCAGCTTCGAAGCGGGGGGCACAGATACGCAGTATTTT.

The CDR3 bases are TGTGCCAGCAGTGAAGCAGAGACGACCGACGGCTACACCTTC. It is translated as CASSEAETTDGYTF. The V call is TRBV2, the J call TRBJ1-2; D call uncertain. Trimming took off 0 bases at V and 8 bases at J, with 13 bases between the two ends. The CDR3 is made up of 14 amino acids. The germline V gene encodes CDR1 SNHLY and CDR2 FYNNEI.

V is TRBV18 and J is TRBJ2-5, with TRBD1 matching over 8 bases. This CDR3 comprises 14 residues. J was trimmed by 5 bases and V by 6 bases; bases with no gene match: 8. Looked up from germline, CDR1 is KGHSH and CDR2 is LQKENI. The CDR3 protein is CASSEGQGWETQYF. CDR3 nucleotides: TGTGCCAGCTCTGAAGGACAGGGATGGGAGACCCAGTACTTC. Supplemented by reference TRBV18 and TRBJ2-5, the full variable domain reads NAGVMQNPRHLVRRRGQEARLRCSPMKGHSHVYWYRQLPEEGLKFMVYLQKENIIDESGMPKERFSAEFPKEGPSILRIQQVVRGDSAAYFCASSEGQGWETQYFGPGTRLLVL.

The V gene is TRBV19, the J gene TRBJ1-5; 7 bases fit TRBD1. With V trimmed by 6 bases and J by 0 bases, 5 bases remained unmatched. The CDR3 is made up of 15 amino acids. The germline CDR1 and CDR2 sequences are LNHDA and SQIVND (reference sequence). As DNA, the CDR3 is TGTGCCAGTAGGAGGACAGGACGTAGCAATCAGCCCCAGCATTTT. Translated, it gives CASRRTGRSNQPQHF.

This clone was found a few times. V gene TRBV7-9 combines with J gene TRBJ1-5; D gene uncertain. Per the germline V gene, CDR1 is SEHNR and CDR2 is FQNEAQ (reference sequence). The CDR3 has 12 amino acids. Trimming took off 6 bases at V and 5 bases at J, with 8 bases between the two ends. The DNA for the CDR3 is TGTGCCAGCAGGTTCGCCGATCAGCCCCAGCATTTT. Translation gives CASRFADQPQHF. The variable domain in full, completed from reference TRBV7-9 and TRBJ1-5, reads DTGVSQNPRHKITKRGQNVTFRCDPISEHNRLYWYRQTLGQGPEFLTYFQNEAQLEKSRLLSDRFSAERPKGSFSTLEIQRTEQGDSAMYLCASRFADQPQHFGDGTRLSIL.

J is TRBJ1-5 and V is TRBV7-8, with D possibly matching TRBD1 (5 bases). Trimming removed 6 bases at V and 3 bases at J, with 15 bases between. From germline, CDR1 is SGHVS and CDR2 FQNEAQ. The CDR3 has 15 residues. The CDR3 coding sequence is TGTGCCAGCAGTCAAGTCCAGGGCTCCAATCAGCCCCAGCATTTT. It translates to CASSQVQGSNQPQHF.

As to this clone: A junction boundary mismatches the germline segment, possibly from a read error. This chain joins TRBV7-9 and TRBJ2-1, with TRBD1 as a possible D gene (6 bases). CDR1 SEHNR and CDR2 FQNEAQ come from the germline V gene (reference sequence). The CDR3 runs to 12 residues. CDR3: CASSKRTERSVF. The CDR3 nucleotides are TGTGCCAGCAGCAAGCGGACAGAGAGGTCGGTCTTC.

The table lists this clone with a count of one. The J gene is TRBJ2-5, the V gene TRBV25-1; 8 bases align to TRBD2. Per the germline V gene, CDR1 is MGHDK and CDR2 is SYGVNS. Trimming at V came to 4 bases and at J to 4 bases, leaving 8 bases not matched to a gene. The CDR3 length is 15 residues. The CDR3 sequence: CASSAPRGGPETQYF. DNA for the CDR3: TGTGCCAGCAGTGCCCCTCGGGGGGGTCCAGAGACCCAGTACTTC.

The rearrangement uses TRBV7-9 and TRBJ1-4; D not resolved. The CDR3 contains 15 residues. Per germline, CDR1 SEHNR and CDR2 FQNEAQ (reference sequence). V was trimmed by 5 bases and J by 6 bases, leaving 16 bases between them. The CDR3 reads CASSPPRLGDEKLFF. In nucleotides, the CDR3 is TGTGCCAGCAGCCCCCCGAGACTGGGTGATGAAAAACTGTTTTTT.

The chain is built from TRBV7-9 and TRBJ2-1; 9 bases fit TRBD1. In germline, CDR1 is SEHNR, CDR2 FQNEAQ (reference sequence). CDR3 length: 12 amino acids. J gave up 8 bases and V 6 bases, and 2 bases lay outside the gene matches. This chain's CDR3 is CASRYRGHEQFF. CDR3 sequence (DNA): TGTGCCAGCAGATACAGGGGGCATGAGCAGTTCTTC. Looking up the rest from reference TRBV7-9 and TRBJ2-1 gives the full variable domain: DTGVSQNPRHKITKRGQNVTFRCDPISEHNRLYWYRQTLGQGPEFLTYFQNEAQLEKSRLLSDRFSAERPKGSFSTLEIQRTEQGDSAMYLCASRYRGHEQFFGPGTRLTVL.

This rearrangement joins TRBV10-2 to TRBJ1-1; the D is unclear. Trimming removed 4 bases from V and 7 bases from J, with 10 bases in between. Germline CDR1 WSHSY, CDR2 SAAADI. There are 12 residues in the CDR3. The CDR3 loop is CASSGFSGEAFF. DNA for the CDR3: TGCGCCAGCAGTGGTTTTTCGGGTGAAGCTTTCTTT.

In its sample, this clone was seen a few times. This chain uses TRBV2 with TRBJ2-5, with TRBD2 matching over 8 bases. The J segment lost 5 bases and the V segment lost 11 bases, leaving 16 bases of the junction unmatched. The CDR3 runs to 15 residues. Germline loops: CDR1 SNHLY, CDR2 FYNNEI. In DNA form, the CDR3 reads TGTGCCGGGCAGGTCGGGAGCGCTAGCGGGGAGACCCAGTACTTC. Encoded protein: CAGQVGSASGETQYF. Drawing the rest from reference TRBV2 and TRBJ2-5, the complete variable domain is EPEVTQTPSHQVTQMGQEVILRCVPISNHLYFYWYRQILGQKVEFLVSFYNNEISEKSEIFDDQFSVERPDGSNFTLKIRSTKLEDSAMYFCAGQVGSASGETQYFGPGTRLLVL.